The following is a TCR beta chain sequence with its context. V was pared by 2 bases and J by 1 base, with 5 bases between. CDR3 length equals 13 residues. Germline lookup yields CDR1 SGHTA and CDR2 FQGNSA. The data originate from a study of regulatory and conventional T cells in RAG deficiency. Assay used: immunoSEQ multiplex PCR; TCRdb lists only in-frame clones, some missing. The sample lists more than 7,000 clones, just under 95% occurring once. Genomic DNA came from blood conventional CD4+ T cells gated CD25-low CD127-high. The source material was CD4+ effector T cells sorted from blood. The V and J genes are TRBV7-2 and TRBJ1-1; D is unclear. The clonotype was recovered from a human donor with RAG deficiency presenting as severe combined immunodeficiency. The CDR3 DNA is TGTGCCAGCAGCTTATATGAGAACACTGAAGCTTTCTTT. As protein: CASSLYENTEAFF.